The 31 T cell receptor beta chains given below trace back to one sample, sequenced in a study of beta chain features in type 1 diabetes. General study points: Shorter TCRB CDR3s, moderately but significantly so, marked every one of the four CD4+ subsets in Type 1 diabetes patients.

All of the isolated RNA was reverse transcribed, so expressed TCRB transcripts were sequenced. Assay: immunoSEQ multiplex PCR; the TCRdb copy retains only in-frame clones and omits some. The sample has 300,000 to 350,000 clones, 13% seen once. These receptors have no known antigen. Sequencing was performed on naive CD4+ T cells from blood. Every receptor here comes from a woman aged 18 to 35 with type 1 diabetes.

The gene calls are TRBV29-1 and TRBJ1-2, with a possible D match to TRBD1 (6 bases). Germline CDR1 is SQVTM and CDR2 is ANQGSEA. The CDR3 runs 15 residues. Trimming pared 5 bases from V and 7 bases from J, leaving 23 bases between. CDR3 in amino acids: CSVRRQTGRFGGYTF. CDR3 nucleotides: TGCAGCGTTCGGAGGCAGACAGGTCGGTTTGGTGGCTACACCTTC.

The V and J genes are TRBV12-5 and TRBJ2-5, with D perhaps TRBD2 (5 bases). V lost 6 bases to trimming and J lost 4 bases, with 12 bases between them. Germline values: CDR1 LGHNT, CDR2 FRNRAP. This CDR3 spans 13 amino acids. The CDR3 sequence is CASGVRERETQYF. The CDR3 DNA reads TGTGCTAGTGGGGTGAGGGAACGAGAGACCCAGTACTTC.

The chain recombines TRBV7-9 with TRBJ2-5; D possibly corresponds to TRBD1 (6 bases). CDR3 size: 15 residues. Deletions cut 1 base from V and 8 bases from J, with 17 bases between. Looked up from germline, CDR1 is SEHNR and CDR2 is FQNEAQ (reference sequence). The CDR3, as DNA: TGTGCCAGCAGCTTAGAACAATGGACAGCGACAACCCAGTACTTC. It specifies CASSLEQWTATTQYF.

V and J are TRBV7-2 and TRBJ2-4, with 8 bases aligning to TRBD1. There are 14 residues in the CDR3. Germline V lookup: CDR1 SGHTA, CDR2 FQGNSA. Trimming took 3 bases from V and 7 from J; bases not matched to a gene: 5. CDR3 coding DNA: TGTGCCAGCAGCTTTCCAGGGGGCGCGAACATTCAGTACTTC. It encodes CASSFPGGANIQYF.

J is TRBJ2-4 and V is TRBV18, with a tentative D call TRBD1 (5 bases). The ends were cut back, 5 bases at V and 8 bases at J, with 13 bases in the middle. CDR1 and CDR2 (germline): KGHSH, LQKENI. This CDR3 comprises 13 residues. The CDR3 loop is CASSAGLGDIQYF. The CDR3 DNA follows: TGTGCCAGCTCAGCAGGGCTAGGCGACATTCAGTACTTC.

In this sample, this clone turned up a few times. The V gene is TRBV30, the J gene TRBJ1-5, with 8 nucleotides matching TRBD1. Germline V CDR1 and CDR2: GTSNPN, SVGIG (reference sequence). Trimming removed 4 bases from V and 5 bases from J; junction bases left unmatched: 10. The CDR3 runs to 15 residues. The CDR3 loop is CAWTRYGQGDQPQHF. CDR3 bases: TGTGCCTGGACCCGCTACGGACAGGGAGATCAGCCCCAGCATTTT. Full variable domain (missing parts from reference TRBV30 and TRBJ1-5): SQTIHQWPATLVQPVGSPLSLECTVEGTSNPNLYWYRQAAGRGLQLLFYSVGIGQISSEVPQNLSASRPQDRQFILSSKKLLLSDSGFYLCAWTRYGQGDQPQHFGDGTRLSIL.

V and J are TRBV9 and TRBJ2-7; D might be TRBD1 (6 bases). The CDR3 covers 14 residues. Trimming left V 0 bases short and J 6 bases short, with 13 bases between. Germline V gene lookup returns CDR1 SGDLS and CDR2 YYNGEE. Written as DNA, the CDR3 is TGTGCCAGCAGCGTAGGTTGGGACACTTCCGAGCAGTACTTC. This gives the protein CASSVGWDTSEQYF. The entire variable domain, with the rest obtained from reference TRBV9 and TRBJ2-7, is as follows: DSGVTQTPKHLITATGQRVTLRCSPRSGDLSVYWYQQSLDQGLQFLIQYYNGEERAKGNILERFSAQQFPDLHSELNLSSLELGDSALYFCASSVGWDTSEQYFGPGTRLTVT.

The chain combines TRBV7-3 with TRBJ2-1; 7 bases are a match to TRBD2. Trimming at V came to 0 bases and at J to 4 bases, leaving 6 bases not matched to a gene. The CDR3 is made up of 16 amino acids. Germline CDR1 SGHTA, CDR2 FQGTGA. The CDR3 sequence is CASSLTAGVEYNEQFF. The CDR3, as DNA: TGTGCCAGCAGCTTAACGGCGGGGGTGGAGTACAATGAGCAGTTCTTC. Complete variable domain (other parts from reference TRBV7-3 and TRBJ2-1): GAGVSQTPSNKVTEKGKYVELRCDPISGHTALYWYRQSLGQGPEFLIYFQGTGAADDSGLPNDRFFAVRPEGSVSTLKIQRTERGDSAVYLCASSLTAGVEYNEQFFGPGTRLTVL.

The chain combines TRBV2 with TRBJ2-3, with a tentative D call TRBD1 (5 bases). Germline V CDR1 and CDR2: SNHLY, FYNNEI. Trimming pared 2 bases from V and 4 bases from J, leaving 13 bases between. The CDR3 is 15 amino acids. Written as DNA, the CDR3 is TGTGCCAGCAGTGAACAGGGCCTGTGGGCAGATACGCAGTATTTT. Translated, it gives CASSEQGLWADTQYF.

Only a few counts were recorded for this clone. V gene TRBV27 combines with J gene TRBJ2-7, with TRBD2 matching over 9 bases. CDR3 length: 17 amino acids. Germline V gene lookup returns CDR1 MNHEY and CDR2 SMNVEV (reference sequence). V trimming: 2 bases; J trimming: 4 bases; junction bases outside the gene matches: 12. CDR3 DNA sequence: TGTGCCAGCAGTTTAGGCGCTCCCTTAAGCGGGAGGTACGAGCAGTACGTC. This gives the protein CASSLGAPLSGRYEQYV.

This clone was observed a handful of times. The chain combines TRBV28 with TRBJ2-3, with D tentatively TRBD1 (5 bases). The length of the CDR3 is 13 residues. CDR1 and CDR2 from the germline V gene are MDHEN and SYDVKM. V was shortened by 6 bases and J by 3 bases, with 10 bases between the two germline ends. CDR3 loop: CASSQQGTDTQYF. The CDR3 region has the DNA TGTGCCAGCAGCCAGCAGGGAACAGATACGCAGTATTTT.

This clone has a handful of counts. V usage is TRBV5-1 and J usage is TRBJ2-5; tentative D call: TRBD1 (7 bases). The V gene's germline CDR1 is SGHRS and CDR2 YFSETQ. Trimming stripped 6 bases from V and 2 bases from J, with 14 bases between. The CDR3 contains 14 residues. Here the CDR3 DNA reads TGCGCCAGCACAGGGGGGAGAAGTCAAGAGACCCAGTACTTC. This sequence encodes CASTGGRSQETQYF.

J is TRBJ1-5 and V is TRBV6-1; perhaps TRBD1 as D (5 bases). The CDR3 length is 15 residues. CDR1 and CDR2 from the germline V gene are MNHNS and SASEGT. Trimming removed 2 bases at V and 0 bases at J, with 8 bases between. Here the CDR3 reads CASSEQGGSNQPQHF. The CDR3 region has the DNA TGTGCCAGCAGTGAACAGGGAGGTAGCAATCAGCCCCAGCATTTT.

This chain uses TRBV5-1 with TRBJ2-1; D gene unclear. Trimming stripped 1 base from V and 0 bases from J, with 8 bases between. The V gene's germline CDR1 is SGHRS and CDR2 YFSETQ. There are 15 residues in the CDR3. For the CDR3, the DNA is TGCGCCAGCAGCTTGTACCCTAGCTCCTACAATGAGCAGTTCTTC. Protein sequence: CASSLYPSSYNEQFF.

CDR3 nucleotide sequence: TGTGCCACCAGCAGAGATAGCGGGACGTGGAACGAGCAGTACTTC. Translating it yields CATSRDSGTWNEQYF. The chain carries TRBV15 and TRBJ2-7; 8 bases fit TRBD2. This CDR3 region has 15 residues. The V segment lost 0 bases and the J segment 5 bases; nucleotides outside the gene matches: 6. Germline V gives CDR1 LNHNV, CDR2 YYDKDF (reference sequence).

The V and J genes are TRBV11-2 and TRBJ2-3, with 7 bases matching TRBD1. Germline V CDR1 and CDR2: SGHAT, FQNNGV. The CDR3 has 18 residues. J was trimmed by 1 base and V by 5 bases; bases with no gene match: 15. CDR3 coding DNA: TGTGCCAGCAGCCTCCTCCTCACTACAGGGGCCGGCACAGATACGCAGTATTTT. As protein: CASSLLLTTGAGTDTQYF.

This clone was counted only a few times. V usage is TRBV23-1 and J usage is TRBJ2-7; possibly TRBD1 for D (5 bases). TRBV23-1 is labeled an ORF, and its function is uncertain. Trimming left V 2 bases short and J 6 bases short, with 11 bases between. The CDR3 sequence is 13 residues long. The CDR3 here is CASSQGTGLEQYV. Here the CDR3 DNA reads TGCGCCAGCAGTCAAGGCACAGGTCTCGAGCAGTACGTC.

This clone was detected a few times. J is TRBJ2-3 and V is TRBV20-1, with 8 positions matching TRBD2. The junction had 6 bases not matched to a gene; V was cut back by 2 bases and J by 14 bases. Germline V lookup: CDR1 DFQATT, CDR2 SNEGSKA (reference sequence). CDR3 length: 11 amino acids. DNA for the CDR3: TGCAGTGCTAGAACTTCTGGACTAGCGTATTTT. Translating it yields CSARTSGLAYF.

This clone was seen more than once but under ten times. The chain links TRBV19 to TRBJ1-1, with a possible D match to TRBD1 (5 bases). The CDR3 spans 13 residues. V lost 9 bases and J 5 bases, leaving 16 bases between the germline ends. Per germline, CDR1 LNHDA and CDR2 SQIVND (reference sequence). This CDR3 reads CASRGGVWTEAFF. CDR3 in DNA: TGTGCCAGCCGGGGCGGGGTGTGGACTGAAGCTTTCTTT.

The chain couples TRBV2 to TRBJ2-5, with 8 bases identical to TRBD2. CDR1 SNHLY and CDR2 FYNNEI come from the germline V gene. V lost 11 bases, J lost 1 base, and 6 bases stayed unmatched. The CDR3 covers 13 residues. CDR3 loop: CAGSGTAQETQYF. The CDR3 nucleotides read TGTGCCGGTAGCGGGACCGCCCAAGAGACCCAGTACTTC.

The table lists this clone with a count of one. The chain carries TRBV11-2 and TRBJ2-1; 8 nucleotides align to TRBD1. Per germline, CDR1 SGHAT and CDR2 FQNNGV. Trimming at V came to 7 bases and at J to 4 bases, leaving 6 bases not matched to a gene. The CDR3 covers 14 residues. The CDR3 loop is CASTSRDRYNEQFF. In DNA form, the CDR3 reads TGTGCCAGCACCTCCCGGGACAGGTACAATGAGCAGTTCTTC. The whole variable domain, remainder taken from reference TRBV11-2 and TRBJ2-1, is EAGVAQSPRYKIIEKRQSVAFWCNPISGHATLYWYQQILGQGPKLLIQFQNNGVVDDSQLPKDRFSAERLKGVDSTLKIQPAKLEDSAVYLCASTSRDRYNEQFFGPGTRLTVL.

CDR3 in amino acids: CASSLDRGHEQYF. The CDR3, as DNA: TGTGCCAGCAGCTTGGACAGGGGCCACGAGCAGTACTTC. This chain joins TRBV7-7 and TRBJ2-7, with 9 bases aligning to TRBD1. The CDR3 contains 13 residues. J gave up 5 bases and V 3 bases, and 2 bases lay outside the gene matches. Germline loops: CDR1 SSHAT, CDR2 FNYEAQ (reference sequence).

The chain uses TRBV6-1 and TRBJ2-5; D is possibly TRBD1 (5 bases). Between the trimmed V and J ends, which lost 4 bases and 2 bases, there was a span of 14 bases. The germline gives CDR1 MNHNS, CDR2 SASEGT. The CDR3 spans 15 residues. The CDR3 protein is CASSGQGLRQETQYF. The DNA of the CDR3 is TGTGCCAGCAGTGGGCAGGGTTTGAGGCAAGAGACCCAGTACTTC.

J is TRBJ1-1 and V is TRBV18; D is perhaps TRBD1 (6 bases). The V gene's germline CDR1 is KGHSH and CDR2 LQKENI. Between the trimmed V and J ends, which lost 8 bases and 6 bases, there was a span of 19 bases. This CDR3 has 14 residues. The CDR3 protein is CASHGGGLRSEAFF. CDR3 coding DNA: TGTGCCAGCCATGGGGGGGGCTTGCGGTCTGAAGCTTTCTTT.

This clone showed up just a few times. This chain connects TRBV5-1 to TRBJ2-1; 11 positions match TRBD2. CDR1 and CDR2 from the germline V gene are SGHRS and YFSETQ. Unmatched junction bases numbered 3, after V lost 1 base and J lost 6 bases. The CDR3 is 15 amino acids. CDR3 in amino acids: CASSLLAGGPNEQFF. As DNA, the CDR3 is TGCGCCAGCAGCTTGTTAGCGGGAGGGCCCAATGAGCAGTTCTTC. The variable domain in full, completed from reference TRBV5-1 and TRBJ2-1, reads KAGVTQTPRYLIKTRGQQVTLSCSPISGHRSVSWYQQTPGQGLQFLFEYFSETQRNKGNFPGRFSGRQFSNSRSEMNVSTLELGDSALYLCASSLLAGGPNEQFFGPGTRLTVL.

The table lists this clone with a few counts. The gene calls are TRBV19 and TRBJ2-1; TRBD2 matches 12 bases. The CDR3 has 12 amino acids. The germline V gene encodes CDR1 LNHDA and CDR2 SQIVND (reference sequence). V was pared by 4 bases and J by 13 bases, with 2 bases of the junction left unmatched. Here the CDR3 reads CASSTSGRAQFF. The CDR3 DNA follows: TGTGCCAGTAGTACTAGCGGGAGGGCCCAGTTCTTC. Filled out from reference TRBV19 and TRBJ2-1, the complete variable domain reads DGGITQSPKYLFRKEGQNVTLSCEQNLNHDAMYWYRQDPGQGLRLIYYSQIVNDFQKGDIAEGYSVSREKKESFPLTVTSAQKNPTAFYLCASSTSGRAQFFGPGTRLTVL.

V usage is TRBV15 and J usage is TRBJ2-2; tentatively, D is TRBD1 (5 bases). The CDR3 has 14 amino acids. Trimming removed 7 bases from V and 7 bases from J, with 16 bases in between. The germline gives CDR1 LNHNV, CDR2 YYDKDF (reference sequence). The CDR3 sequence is CATKFGQGIGELFF. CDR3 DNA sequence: TGTGCCACCAAGTTTGGTCAGGGTATCGGGGAGCTGTTTTTT.

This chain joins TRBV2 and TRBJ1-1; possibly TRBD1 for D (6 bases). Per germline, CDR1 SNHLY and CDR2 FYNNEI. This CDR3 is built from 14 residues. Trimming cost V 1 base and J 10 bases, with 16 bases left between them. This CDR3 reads CASSEGLQGSVAFF. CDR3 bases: TGTGCCAGCAGTGAAGGGCTCCAGGGGTCGGTAGCTTTCTTT.

CDR3 region: CASSYTGIGGEQYF. CDR3 in DNA: TGTGCCAGCAGCTACACAGGGATAGGCGGCGAGCAGTACTTC. The chain has TRBV9 and TRBJ2-7; TRBD1 might be the D (6 bases). The germline V and J ends were trimmed by 4 bases and 6 bases, with 17 bases remaining between them. CDR3 length: 14 amino acids. Per the germline V gene, CDR1 is SGDLS and CDR2 is YYNGEE.

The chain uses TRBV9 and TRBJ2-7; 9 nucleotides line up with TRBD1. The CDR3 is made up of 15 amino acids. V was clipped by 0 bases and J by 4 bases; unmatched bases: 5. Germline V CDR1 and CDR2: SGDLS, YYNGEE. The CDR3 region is CASSVAGDREYEQYF. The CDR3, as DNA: TGTGCCAGCAGCGTAGCTGGGGACAGGGAGTACGAGCAGTACTTC.

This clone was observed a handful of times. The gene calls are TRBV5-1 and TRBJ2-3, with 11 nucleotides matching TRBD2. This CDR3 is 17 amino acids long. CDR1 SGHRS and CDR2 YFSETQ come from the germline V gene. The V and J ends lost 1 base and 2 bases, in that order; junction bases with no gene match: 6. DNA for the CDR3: TGCGCCAGCAGCTTGCCGTTAGCGGGAGGGCCCACAGATACGCAGTATTTT. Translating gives CASSLPLAGGPTDTQYF.